This T cell receptor beta chain was sequenced during a study of shared clonotypes between healthy human individuals. Whole-study results and caveats: Naive subsets, compared against memory subsets, generally had larger estimated richness values.

With respect to this clone: Its antigen is as yet unknown.

Genomic DNA (from each subset) was split evenly across several immunoSEQ plates. Profiled with immunoSEQ multiplex PCR; TCRdb holds only in-frame clones, not every one. The data show about 1.1 million clones, with 60% to 85% seen just once and approximately 0.9% held by the top ten. Nashville, Tennessee was home to all donors, who were Caucasian adults. Germline lookup yields CDR1 MNHEY and CDR2 SMNVEV (reference sequence). V dropped 6 bases and J dropped 9; count of bases not matched to a gene: 9. This CDR3 spans 15 amino acids. V gene TRBV27 combines with J gene TRBJ2-6; 9 bases match TRBD1. The specimen was memory CD4+ T cells from PBMCs. Regarding subset: CD45RA-negative fraction. The TCR originated in a young man in good health. Some clones in this sample may be carry-over from other donors' samples. CDR3 region: CASRARDRDDNVLTF. The CDR3 DNA is TGTGCCAGCAGGGCCCGGGACAGGGATGACAACGTCCTGACTTTC.